These 15 T cell receptor beta chains were all obtained from the same sample, sequenced in a study of Graves' ophthalmopathy and Graves' hyperthyroidism. The TCR beta CDR3 regions underwent amplification from RNA transcripts. In the first round, RT-PCR was carried out with HTBI primers, and a multiplex PCR formed the second round. From the multiplex PCR reads, TCRdb called clonotypes with MiXCR, one entry per CDR3 protein. The sample lists hundreds of thousands of distinct CDR3 sequences, roughly 21% occurring once. The specimen sequenced was peripheral blood. The receptors come from a woman between 45 and 60 years old with Graves' ophthalmopathy.

This clonotype was seen ten or more times. The CDR3 coding sequence is TGCAGTGCTAGAGATCCGGGGTCTGGCTACACCTTC. Amino acid sequence: CSARDPGSGYTF. V usage is TRBV20-1 and J usage is TRBJ1-2; D not resolved. The germline V and J ends were trimmed by 0 bases and 7 bases, with 9 bases remaining between them. Germline V gives CDR1 DFQATT, CDR2 SNEGSKA (reference sequence). This CDR3 has 12 amino acids.

This clonotype was found many times. The chain couples TRBV6-1 to TRBJ2-2; possible D gene TRBD1, 6 bases. This CDR3 has 12 residues. The germline gives CDR1 MNHNS, CDR2 SASEGT. Trimming removed 6 bases at V and 5 bases at J, with 7 bases between. CDR3: CASRGQTGELFF. DNA for the CDR3: TGTGCCAGCAGAGGACAGACCGGGGAGCTGTTTTTT.

The table lists this clonotype with many counts. CDR3 DNA sequence: TGTGCCAGCAGCTCCGGACGGGCCTATGGCTACACCTTC. Its translation: CASSSGRAYGYTF. The chain joins TRBV9 to TRBJ1-2; D unclear. Trimming cost V 4 bases and J 4 bases, with 11 bases left between them. The germline V gene encodes CDR1 SGDLS and CDR2 YYNGEE. This CDR3 comprises 13 residues. The whole variable domain, remainder taken from reference TRBV9 and TRBJ1-2, is DSGVTQTPKHLITATGQRVTLRCSPRSGDLSVYWYQQSLDQGLQFLIQYYNGEERAKGNILERFSAQQFPDLHSELNLSSLELGDSALYFCASSSGRAYGYTFGSGTRLTVV.

The table lists this clonotype with many counts. The genes are TRBV11-1 and TRBJ2-2; tentatively, D is TRBD1 (6 bases). Germline CDR1 SGHAT, CDR2 FQDESV (reference sequence). With 0 bases removed from V and 0 bases from J, the gap between germline ends came to 8 bases. The length of the CDR3 is 16 residues. The CDR3 sequence is CASSLARQANTGELFF. The CDR3 DNA reads TGTGCCAGCAGCTTAGCGAGACAGGCGAACACCGGGGAGCTGTTTTTT.

This clonotype has a handful of counts. V gene TRBV20-1 combines with J gene TRBJ1-3; D is unclear. The germline gives CDR1 DFQATT, CDR2 SNEGSKA (reference sequence). This CDR3 has 19 amino acids. Trimming left V 0 bases short and J 0 bases short, with 21 bases between. The CDR3 DNA reads as TGCAGTGCTAGAGATCGGCTGACGGGGAAGACGGGCTCTGGAAACACCATATATTTT. Its translation is CSARDRLTGKTGSGNTIYF.

V gene TRBV11-2 combines with J gene TRBJ1-1, with 7 nucleotides matching TRBD1. This CDR3 is 14 amino acids long. Unmatched junction bases numbered 4, after V lost 3 bases and J lost 3 bases. Germline V CDR1 and CDR2: SGHAT, FQNNGV. CDR3 in amino acids: CASSLYRGDTEAFF. CDR3 DNA sequence: TGTGCCAGCAGCTTGTACAGGGGAGACACTGAAGCTTTCTTT. The variable domain in full, with the rest retrieved from reference TRBV11-2 and TRBJ1-1, is EAGVAQSPRYKIIEKRQSVAFWCNPISGHATLYWYQQILGQGPKLLIQFQNNGVVDDSQLPKDRFSAERLKGVDSTLKIQPAKLEDSAVYLCASSLYRGDTEAFFGQGTRLTVV.

In this sample, this clonotype turned up many times. The chain has TRBV25-1 and TRBJ1-1; no firm D call. Germline V gene lookup returns CDR1 MGHDK and CDR2 SYGVNS. V lost 4 bases to trimming and J lost 5 bases, with 8 bases between them. This CDR3 comprises 12 residues. CDR3 sequence (DNA): TGTGCCAGCAGTGTTCTAGAGACTGAAGCTTTCTTT. It translates to CASSVLETEAFF.

This clonotype was found many times. The chain links TRBV20-1 to TRBJ1-1; the match to TRBD1 covers 7 bases. Germline V gene sequence: CDR1 DFQATT, CDR2 SNEGSKA (reference sequence). CDR3 length: 13 amino acids. With 3 bases clipped from V and 2 bases from J, the junction kept 3 bases outside the gene matches. For the CDR3, the DNA is TGCAGTGCTAGGGGACAGACTAACACTGAAGCTTTCTTT. Its translation: CSARGQTNTEAFF.

This clonotype was seen ten or more times. The gene calls are TRBV7-6 and TRBJ2-2; 7 bases map to TRBD1. Germline V gene lookup returns CDR1 SGHVS and CDR2 FNYEAQ. This CDR3 has 15 amino acids. Trimming at V came to 4 bases and at J to 5 bases, leaving 7 bases not matched to a gene. CDR3 bases: TGTGCCAGCAGCTATACGACAGGGTTTACCGGGGAGCTGTTTTTT. The encoded protein is CASSYTTGFTGELFF. Full variable domain (remainder filled in from reference TRBV7-6 and TRBJ2-2): GAGVSQSPRYKVTKRGQDVALRCDPISGHVSLYWYRQALGQGPEFLTYFNYEAQQDKSGLPNDRFSAERPEGSISTLTIQRTEQRDSAMYRCASSYTTGFTGELFFGEGSRLTVL.

In its sample, this clonotype was seen many times. The chain links TRBV5-1 to TRBJ2-5, with 11 bases matching TRBD2. Per germline, CDR1 SGHRS and CDR2 YFSETQ. With V trimmed by 0 bases and J by 7 bases, 14 bases remained unmatched. This CDR3 contains 18 residues. CDR3 nucleotide sequence: TGCGCCAGCAGCTTGGGAGGACTAGCGGGTCCCACGGTCGGGACCCAGTACTTC. Amino acids: CASSLGGLAGPTVGTQYF. Based on the CDR3 plus reference TRBV5-1 and TRBJ2-5, the full variable domain is KAGVTQTPRYLIKTRGQQVTLSCSPISGHRSVSWYQQTPGQGLQFLFEYFSETQRNKGNFPGRFSGRQFSNSRSEMNVSTLELGDSALYLCASSLGGLAGPTVGTQYFGPGTRLLVL.

Concerning this clonotype itself: A much larger clone lies a single base off, so this may be a read error. The chain joins TRBV12-3 or TRBV12-4 to TRBJ1-2, with 8 bases matching TRBD1. This CDR3 comprises 15 residues. The CDR3 bases are TGTGCCAGCAGTGTAGCGGGACAGGCTTTATATGGCTACACCTTC. This codes for CASSVAGQALYGYTF.

Details on this clonotype: A junction boundary mismatches the germline segment, possibly from a read error. The chain is built from TRBV4-1 and TRBJ2-5; D uncertain. This CDR3 has 15 residues. Germline V CDR1 and CDR2: MGHRA, YSYEKL. Written as DNA, the CDR3 is TGCGCCAGCAGCCAAGATCGGATAGGTCAAGAGACCCAGTGCTTC. The encoded protein is CASSQDRIGQETQCF.

V is TRBV30 and J is TRBJ1-5; a possible D gene is TRBD1 (6 bases). Trimming cost V 0 bases and J 3 bases, with 12 bases left between them. Germline V CDR1 and CDR2: GTSNPN, SVGIG (reference sequence). The CDR3 extends over 15 amino acids. The CDR3 loop reads CAWSVAGHNNQPQHF. The CDR3 DNA follows: TGTGCCTGGAGTGTCGCGGGACACAACAATCAGCCCCAGCATTTT.

There are many counts of this clonotype. This chain uses TRBV12-5 with TRBJ2-6; D may correspond to TRBD1 or TRBD2 (5 bases each). Trimming removed 4 bases from V and 0 bases from J, with 13 bases in between. The CDR3 runs to 17 residues. CDR1 is LGHNT, CDR2 FRNRAP, per germline. CDR3 region: CASGSNGDGSGANVLTF. CDR3 bases: TGTGCTAGTGGTTCAAACGGGGACGGCTCTGGGGCCAACGTCCTGACTTTC. Variable domain in full (rest from reference TRBV12-5 and TRBJ2-6): DARVTQTPRHKVTEMGQEVTMRCQPILGHNTVFWYRQTMMQGLELLAYFRNRAPLDDSGMPKDRFSAEMPDATLATLKIQPSEPRDSAVYFCASGSNGDGSGANVLTFGAGSRLTVL.

This clonotype was seen only once. This sequence joins TRBV7-8 and TRBJ2-7; D may be TRBD1 or TRBD2 (5 bases each). In germline, CDR1 is SGHVS, CDR2 FQNEAQ. V was clipped by 5 bases and J by 3 bases, with 14 bases between them. CDR3 length: 14 residues. For the CDR3, the DNA is TGTGCCAGCAGCCTAAGGGACGGAATCTACGAGCAGTACTTC. Its translation: CASSLRDGIYEQYF.